This T cell receptor beta chain comes out of a study of CD8+ T cells in alopecia areata. There are 13 residues in the CDR3. Germline V gene sequence: CDR1 SGHDT, CDR2 YYEEEE. Trimming removed 0 bases at V and 6 bases at J, with 7 bases between. RNA extraction and reverse transcription yielded cDNA as sequencing template. Sequenced by immunoSEQ multiplex PCR; TCRdb stores in-frame clones only, minus some. The sample lists some 240,000 clones, about 57% seen once, with 1.6% in the top ten. Treatment indicated: oral pan-JAK inhibitor, 5-10 mg twice daily. The chain is built from TRBV5-6 and TRBJ2-1; D unresolved. This receptor was obtained from a human donor with alopecia areata. The starting material was CD4+ T cells sorted from blood, obtained at week 4, from a patient treated with tofacitinib. The CDR3 nucleotides read TGTGCCAGCAGCTTGGCTGCTCCCAATGAGCAGTTCTTC. Protein sequence: CASSLAAPNEQFF. Variable domain in full (rest from reference TRBV5-6 and TRBJ2-1): DAGVTQSPTHLIKTRGQQVTLRCSPKSGHDTVSWYQQALGQGPQFIFQYYEEEERQRGNFPDRFSGHQFPNYSSELNVNALLLGDSALYLCASSLAAPNEQFFGPGTRLTVL.